The rows below give T cell receptor beta chains drawn from one sample of a study of chemoradiotherapy in HPV16-positive cancers. The assay was immunoSEQ multiplex PCR, and TCRdb's table has in-frame clones only and misses some. The sample shows approximately 12,000 clones, 60% to 75% of them seen only once. Collection took place from a patient who underwent chemoradiotherapy. Receptor source: a human donor with HPV-associated anogenital cancer. Each CDR3 is given with its conserved first and last residue. The order of the fields is J gene, clone size, V gene, D gene, CDR3 protein, CDR3 DNA. The D gene is left open where the match is weak. Only some rows state a clone size, as once, few, many or a class for expanded clones.

J: TRBJ1-4
size: -
V: TRBV29-1
D: -
CDR3: CSVGGGNEKLFF
DNA: TGCAGCGTCGGGGGGGGAAATGAAAAACTGTTTTTT

J: TRBJ1-2
size: -
V: TRBV28
D: -
CDR3: CASSRDRNYGYTF
DNA: TGTGCCAGCAGTCGAGACAGGAACTATGGCTACACCTTC

J: TRBJ2-7
size: -
V: TRBV11-2
D: -
CDR3: CASSPMWLASNEQYF
DNA: TGTGCCAGCAGCCCGATGTGGCTAGCTTCCAACGAGCAGTACTTC

J: TRBJ1-1
size: -
V: TRBV4-2
D: -
CDR3: CASSPRLLNTEAFF
DNA: TGTGCCAGCAGCCCCCGTCTCCTGAACACTGAAGCTTTCTTT

J: TRBJ2-7
size: -
V: TRBV9
D: TRBD2
CDR3: CASSPGTSGYEQYF
DNA: TGTGCCAGCAGCCCAGGGACTAGCGGCTACGAGCAGTACTTC

J: TRBJ1-1
size: -
V: TRBV5-1
D: -
CDR3: CASSLEFDTEAFF
DNA: TGCGCCAGCAGCTTGGAGTTCGACACTGAAGCTTTCTTT

J: TRBJ2-5
size: -
V: TRBV5-4
D: TRBD2
CDR3: CASSGTSGSVETQYF
DNA: TGTGCCAGCAGCGGGACTAGCGGGAGTGTGGAGACCCAGTACTTC

J: TRBJ2-2
size: -
V: TRBV7-3
D: TRBD2
CDR3: CASSSRLAGEGTGELFF
DNA: TGTGCCAGCAGCTCGCGACTAGCGGGAGAGGGCACCGGGGAGCTGTTTTTT

J: TRBJ1-3
size: -
V: TRBV9
D: -
CDR3: CASSLRPGELGGNTIYF
DNA: TGTGCCAGCAGCCTCCGTCCCGGGGAATTAGGTGGAAACACCATATATTTT

J: TRBJ1-2
size: -
V: TRBV4-3
D: TRBD1
CDR3: CASSQNDRGSRGYTF
DNA: TGCGCCAGCAGCCAGAATGACAGGGGGAGTAGGGGCTACACCTTC

J: TRBJ1-1
size: -
V: TRBV27
D: -
CDR3: CASKGGMNTEAFF
DNA: TGTGCCAGCAAGGGGGGTATGAACACTGAAGCTTTCTTT

J: TRBJ2-1
size: large
V: TRBV4-3
D: TRBD2
CDR3: CASSQDLADDSYNEQFF
DNA: TGCGCCAGCAGCCAAGATCTAGCGGACGACTCCTACAATGAGCAGTTCTTC

J: TRBJ2-2
size: -
V: TRBV5-1
D: -
CDR3: CASATTGELFF
DNA: TGCGCCAGCGCTACCACCGGGGAGCTGTTTTTT

J: TRBJ1-3
size: -
V: TRBV6-5
D: -
CDR3: CASTSPGGNTIYF
DNA: TGTGCCAGCACCTCGCCGGGGGGAAACACCATATATTTT

J: TRBJ1-2
size: -
V: TRBV7-2
D: -
CDR3: CASSPAWPDYGYTF
DNA: TGTGCCAGCAGCCCAGCTTGGCCAGATTATGGCTACACCTTC

J: TRBJ2-1
size: -
V: TRBV6-4
D: TRBD2
CDR3: CASSDSLAGDYNEQFF
DNA: TGTGCCAGCAGTGACTCACTAGCGGGAGACTACAATGAGCAGTTCTTC

J: TRBJ1-3
size: -
V: TRBV30
D: -
CDR3: CAWSVRGGISGNTIYF
DNA: TGTGCCTGGAGTGTACGTGGCGGTATCTCTGGAAACACCATATATTTT

J: TRBJ2-2
size: -
V: TRBV5-1
D: -
CDR3: CASSLASTGELFF
DNA: TGCGCCAGCAGCTTGGCTTCCACCGGGGAGCTGTTTTTT

J: TRBJ2-7
size: -
V: TRBV7-2
D: -
CDR3: CASSPDTNYEQYF
DNA: TGTGCCAGCAGCCCCGACACGAACTACGAGCAGTACTTC

J: TRBJ2-1
size: -
V: TRBV27
D: -
CDR3: CASSLKWRISYNEQFF
DNA: TGTGCCAGCAGTTTAAAGTGGCGTATCTCCTACAATGAGCAGTTCTTC

J: TRBJ2-1
size: -
V: TRBV5-1
D: -
CDR3: CASSRGAGNEQFF
DNA: TGCGCCAGCAGCCGGGGTGCGGGGAATGAGCAGTTCTTC

J: TRBJ2-4
size: -
V: TRBV18
D: TRBD2
CDR3: CASSPPGTSGRVNIQYF
DNA: TGTGCCAGCTCACCACCCGGGACTAGCGGTAGGGTAAACATTCAGTACTTC

J: TRBJ2-1
size: -
V: TRBV6-1
D: -
CDR3: CASSEDAGSYNEQFF
DNA: TGTGCCAGCAGTGAGGACGCGGGATCGTACAATGAGCAGTTCTTC

J: TRBJ1-4
size: -
V: TRBV28
D: TRBD1
CDR3: CASSRTGEGEKLFF
DNA: TGTGCCAGCAGCCGGACAGGGGAGGGAGAAAAACTGTTTTTT

J: TRBJ2-3
size: -
V: TRBV6-1
D: -
CDR3: CASSESMGLTDTQYF
DNA: TGTGCCAGCAGTGAGAGTATGGGCCTCACAGATACGCAGTATTTT

J: TRBJ2-2
size: -
V: TRBV2
D: -
CDR3: CASTNTGELFF
DNA: TGTGCCAGCACTAACACCGGGGAGCTGTTTTTT

J: TRBJ2-7
size: -
V: TRBV7-9
D: -
CDR3: CASSSLVYEQYF
DNA: TGTGCCAGCAGCTCACTAGTTTACGAGCAGTACTTC

J: TRBJ2-3
size: -
V: TRBV27
D: TRBD2
CDR3: CASSGGLVPTDTQYF
DNA: TGTGCCAGCAGTGGGGGACTAGTCCCCACAGATACGCAGTATTTT

J: TRBJ2-4
size: -
V: TRBV21-1
D: -
CDR3: CASSKHRQGLAKNIQYF
DNA: TGTGCCAGCAGCAAACACCGACAGGGCTTAGCCAAAAACATTCAGTACTTC

J: TRBJ1-5
size: -
V: TRBV19
D: -
CDR3: CASKAQANQPQHF
DNA: TGTGCCAGTAAGGCCCAGGCCAATCAGCCCCAGCATTTT

J: TRBJ1-4
size: once
V: TRBV4-3
D: -
CDR3: CASSPKSGGWGEKLFF
DNA: TGCGCCAGCAGCCCTAAGTCGGGAGGTTGGGGCGAAAAACTGTTTTTT

J: TRBJ2-1
size: -
V: TRBV6-1
D: -
CDR3: CASSGRGASSYNEQFF
DNA: TGTGCCAGCAGTGGTCGGGGCGCGAGCTCCTACAATGAGCAGTTCTTC

J: TRBJ2-7
size: -
V: TRBV5-1
D: TRBD2
CDR3: CASSLAGTSGRAGTYEQYF
DNA: TGCGCCAGCAGCTTGGCCGGGACTAGCGGGAGGGCCGGAACCTACGAGCAGTACTTC

J: TRBJ1-5
size: -
V: TRBV7-6
D: -
CDR3: CASSPQQGRNQPQHF
DNA: TGTGCCAGCAGCCCTCAACAGGGCCGGAATCAGCCCCAGCATTTT

J: TRBJ2-1
size: -
V: TRBV11-2
D: TRBD1
CDR3: CASSARTGDQFF
DNA: TGTGCCAGCAGCGCCCGGACAGGCGACCAGTTCTTC

J: TRBJ2-7
size: -
V: TRBV6-1
D: -
CDR3: CASRLLVGTNEQYF
DNA: TGTGCCAGCAGGCTGTTAGTGGGTACGAACGAGCAGTACTTC

J: TRBJ2-6
size: -
V: TRBV5-4
D: TRBD1
CDR3: CASSPGQSISSGANVLTF
DNA: TGTGCCAGCAGCCCGGGACAGTCGATAAGCTCTGGGGCCAACGTCCTGACTTTC